This T cell receptor beta chain was captured in a study of T cells after yellow fever vaccination. This clonotype has a count of ten or more. Each CDR3 protein gets one entry after TCRdb re-called the 5' RACE reads with MiXCR. The data hold 300,000 or so distinct CDR3 sequences, with around 6.8% observed a single time. The CDR3 contains 16 residues. Germline CDR1 is SGHTA and CDR2 is FQGNSA. V lost 4 bases and J lost 2, with 17 bases in between. This rearrangement joins TRBV7-2 to TRBJ1-1; TRBD1 might be the D (6 bases). The sequence came from a man between 18 and 35 years old who received the YFV17D yellow fever vaccine. Here the sequenced sample was PBMCs, taken about 49 days after the first yellow fever vaccination. CDR3 DNA: TGTGCCAGCAGCTCAGCTCCTTCGACAGGCAACACTGAAGCTTTCTTT. This codes for CASSSAPSTGNTEAFF.